Reported below is one T cell receptor (beta chain). Its antigen is unidentified. This CDR3 region has 13 residues. Trimming left V 3 bases short and J 4 bases short, with 7 bases between. The data stem from a study of Ad26.COV2.S vaccination and SARS-CoV-2 variants. Overall study findings and caveats: Vaccine and placebo groups showed comparable non-spike TCR breadth.

Treatment given: roughly 18 received Ad26.COV2.S at low or high dose, single or two shots; five or six received placebo; per-sample allocation not given. Sampling was done on day 63 after the first vaccine or placebo injection. The data were produced by immunoSEQ multiplex PCR, yet TCRdb's version contains in-frame clones alone and is incomplete. The data contain under 400,000 clones, around 86% of them singletons. The source was peripheral blood, collected in a trial of Ad26.COV2.S vaccine versus placebo. The sequence derives from a person aged 18 to 59 who received the Ad26.COV2.S COVID-19 vaccine or a placebo. J is TRBJ1-5 and V is TRBV12-3 or TRBV12-4; D gene ambiguous. CDR3 coding DNA: TGTGCCAGCAGTTTTGACGCAAATCAGCCCCAGCATTTT. Its protein is CASSFDANQPQHF.